Shown below are 5 T cell receptor beta chains from a single sample sequenced in a study of patients and donors after allogeneic stem cell transplantation. Via MiXCR, TCRdb re-called the RT-PCR reads, giving one row per CDR3 protein. This table has roughly 880,000 distinct CDR3 sequences, 18% appearing once. The sequenced sample consisted of blood, either unsorted or a sorted T cell fraction (not recorded which). The receptors derive from a human donor who was either an allogeneic HSCT recipient or a stem cell or donor lymphocyte infusion donor (not recorded which). It is not recorded whose cells these are; they may come from a transplant donor.

The V call is TRBV20-1, the J call TRBJ2-3, with D possibly TRBD2 on 7 matching bases. The CDR3 loop spans 14 amino acids. Germline assignment: CDR1 DFQATT and CDR2 SNEGSKA (reference sequence). Trimming removed 6 bases at V and 4 bases at J, with 17 bases between. The CDR3 sequence: CSAQGGGYPDTQYF. The CDR3 coding sequence is TGCAGTGCCCAAGGGGGGGGCTATCCAGATACGCAGTATTTT.

This clonotype has more than one count but fewer than ten. This chain connects TRBV5-5 to TRBJ2-5, with D unresolved. V was trimmed by 0 bases and J by 7 bases, leaving 10 bases between them. Germline V gene sequence: CDR1 SGHKS, CDR2 YYEKEE (reference sequence). The CDR3 covers 13 residues. DNA of the CDR3: TGTGCCAGCAGCTTGGAAACAGTTGGGACCCAGTACTTC. Translated, it gives CASSLETVGTQYF.

The V and J genes are TRBV24-1 and TRBJ1-2, with D hard to call. V shed 4 bases and J shed 2 bases, with 10 bases lying between them. The CDR3 has 14 residues. The germline gives CDR1 KGHDR, CDR2 SFDVKD. CDR3 DNA: TGTGCCACCAGTGACCCGACAACCAACTATGGCTACACCTTC. Its translation: CATSDPTTNYGYTF.

This chain joins TRBV11-2 and TRBJ1-2; the D gene is possibly TRBD1 (6 bases). This CDR3 has 15 residues. Germline assignment: CDR1 SGHAT and CDR2 FQNNGV. Trimming cost V 4 bases and J 4 bases, with 16 bases left between them. The CDR3 nucleotides read TGTGCCAGCAGCTCCTTGCGACAGGCTCCCTATGGCTACACCTTC. Amino acids: CASSSLRQAPYGYTF.

Only a few counts were recorded for this clonotype. The V call is TRBV11-2, the J call TRBJ2-5; a weak D match, TRBD1 (6 bases). The CDR3 has 16 amino acids. The V and J ends lost 5 bases and 4 bases respectively, with 20 bases between them. The germline CDR1 and CDR2 sequences are SGHAT and FQNNGV. CDR3 DNA sequence: TGTGCCAGCAGCCCAGGGGAAACTAGTTACGGAGAGACCCAGTACTTC. Translated, it gives CASSPGETSYGETQYF. Using reference TRBV11-2 and TRBJ2-5 for the parts outside the CDR3, the full variable domain is EAGVAQSPRYKIIEKRQSVAFWCNPISGHATLYWYQQILGQGPKLLIQFQNNGVVDDSQLPKDRFSAERLKGVDSTLKIQPAKLEDSAVYLCASSPGETSYGETQYFGPGTRLLVL.